This TCR beta chain was documented in a study of CD8+CD57+ T cells in acquired aplastic anemia. For the study at large: Quantities of DNA derived from sorted CD4+ and CD8+ cells averaged roughly 3 ug.

Researchers used genomic DNA as the template to profile TCR beta VDJ and CDR3. TCRdb re-derived calls from the reads in MiXCR, one entry per CDR3 protein. The sample consists of 200,000 to 300,000 distinct CDR3 sequences, 65% to 90% of them appearing once. Selection for sequencing was limited to patients who had shown CD8+CD57+ cell expansion by flow cytometry. All participating patients were living with severe acquired aplastic anemia. When blood sampling took place, the patients had received no therapy. This clonotype was picked up a small number of times. Its matching antigen is unknown. The length of the CDR3 is 13 residues. Germline V gene data show CDR1 as SGHDT and CDR2 as YYEEEE. The V gene lost 0 bases and the J gene lost 3 bases, with 5 bases spanning the gap. Findings of the study overall: No significant patient-versus-control difference appeared in CD8+ Simpson's diversity.

The rearrangement uses TRBV5-6 and TRBJ2-3; D is unclear. Sequenced: sorted CD4+, CD8+, or CD8+CD57+ T cells (not recorded which) from PBMCs. The sequence derives from a human donor with aplastic anemia. In nucleotides, the CDR3 is TGTGCCAGCAGCTTGGCCAGAACAGATACGCAGTATTTT. Protein sequence: CASSLARTDTQYF.